The present entry profiles one T cell receptor (beta chain) with its context. This sample is part of a study of T cell responses to AZD1222 COVID-19 vaccine. The V gene's germline CDR1 is MNHEY and CDR2 SVGEGT. V lost 6 bases, J lost 7 bases, and 13 bases lay in between. CDR3 length: 12 residues. This table comes from immunoSEQ multiplex PCR, and its TCRdb copy is limited to in-frame clones, with some not included. The sample carries 100,000 or so clones, 80% to 95% recorded once. The chain is built from TRBV6-2 or TRBV6-3 and TRBJ2-7; D is undetermined. The sequences come from peripheral blood, collected on day 0 of AZD1222 vaccination. The sequence derives from an adult in good health. CDR3 loop: CASSPRMREQYF. The CDR3, as DNA: TGTGCCAGCAGCCCCCGGATGCGGGAGCAGTACTTC.